A single sample gave rise to the 25 T cell receptor beta chains below, sequenced in a study of regulatory T cells in long-lasting Graves disease (dated by TCRdb to about 2021). The sample's time point label, decoded: newly diagnosed GD, antithyroid drugs for less than 3 months. For both TCR sequencing and RNA sequencing, RNA was extracted from PBMCs using TRIzol. The library was prepared using multiplex PCR. The run used an Illumina HiSeq 4000. To build TCR beta libraries, CDR3 regions were amplified by Arm-PCR using iRepertoire HTBI primers. In TCRdb, the public reads were trimmed at Q25 with fastp and aligned with MiXCR, with productive beta chains retained. Records with the same CDR3 protein are collapsed into one entry carrying the most frequent genes and DNA. In this sample the table shows about 430,000 distinct CDR3 sequences, about 15% of which occur a single time. Clones ranked in the top ten supply about 8% of the sample.

Separately, the same data were catalogued under a study of T cells in Graves' hyperthyroidism and ophthalmopathy.

Sequenced here: peripheral blood mononuclear cells (PBMCs), sampled at new diagnosis, from a patient treated with antithyroid drugs. The receptors originated from a woman aged 40 to 50 with Graves disease. Donor details come from another sample of the same person, matched by shared clones.

This clonotype was detected many times. The chain uses TRBV5-1 and TRBJ2-1, with D perhaps TRBD2 (7 bases). V gave up 0 bases and J gave up 3 bases, with 13 bases separating them. The CDR3 is made up of 16 amino acids. From germline, CDR1 is SGHRS and CDR2 YFSETQ. The CDR3 coding sequence is TGCGCCAGCAGCTTGGGGGGGGGGCGCTTCTACAATGAGCAGTTCTTC. Residues: CASSLGGGRFYNEQFF.

This clonotype was detected a few times. The CDR3 loop reads CASSQDEGETQYF. CDR3 DNA: TGCGCCAGCAGCCAAGATGAGGGAGAGACCCAGTACTTC. The chain combines TRBV4-3 with TRBJ2-5; the D gene is possibly TRBD2 (5 bases). CDR1 and CDR2 (germline): LGHNA, YSLEER. The CDR3 contains 13 residues. Trimming removed 0 bases from V and 4 bases from J, with 6 bases in between.

This clonotype was observed at least ten times. The rearrangement joins TRBV27 to TRBJ2-1; 14 bases match TRBD2. Per germline, CDR1 MNHEY and CDR2 SMNVEV (reference sequence). The CDR3 has 17 amino acids. V shed 3 bases and J 2 bases; nucleotides not matched to a gene: 3. The CDR3 loop reads CASSLGLAGVAYNEQFF. CDR3 bases: TGTGCCAGCAGTTTGGGACTAGCGGGAGTTGCCTACAATGAGCAGTTCTTC.

This clonotype was observed many times. This chain uses TRBV28 with TRBJ1-2; D not certain. V lost 5 bases and J lost 0, with 13 bases in between. The length of the CDR3 is 15 residues. Germline-derived CDR1 and CDR2 are MDHEN and SYDVKM. In DNA form, the CDR3 reads TGTGCCAGCAGTCCCTCCGACCGGACTAACTATGGCTACACCTTC. As protein: CASSPSDRTNYGYTF.

This clonotype was seen a few times. V gene TRBV6-1 combines with J gene TRBJ1-2, with D tentatively TRBD1 (6 bases). Germline CDR1 and CDR2: MNHNS and SASEGT. Deletions cut 8 bases from V and 2 bases from J, with 18 bases between. The CDR3 loop spans 15 amino acids. The DNA of the CDR3 is TGTGCCAGCTACTCCAGGGGCATCACCAACTATGGCTACACCTTC. Translating gives CASYSRGITNYGYTF.

This clonotype was counted many times. The chain employs TRBV6-1 and TRBJ2-3; 11 bases are a match to TRBD2. Germline V gene sequence: CDR1 MNHNS, CDR2 SASEGT. The CDR3 has 18 amino acids. J gave up 2 bases and V 5 bases, and 12 bases lay outside the gene matches. CDR3 sequence: CASSRQTSGRPLTDTQYF. CDR3 nucleotides: TGTGCCAGCAGTCGTCAAACTAGCGGGAGACCTCTCACAGATACGCAGTATTTT.

The J gene is TRBJ2-7, the V gene TRBV18; either TRBD1 or TRBD2 may fit D (7 bases each). CDR1 and CDR2 from the germline V gene are KGHSH and LQKENI. The CDR3 has 14 residues. V lost 3 bases to trimming and J lost 2 bases, with 11 bases between them. CDR3 sequence reads: CASSPGGGPYEQYF. The CDR3 nucleotides read TGTGCCAGCTCACCGGGAGGGGGCCCCTACGAGCAGTACTTC.

This clonotype was recorded many times. The rearrangement links TRBV27 to TRBJ1-1, with D maybe TRBD1 (6 bases). V gave up 3 bases and J gave up 9 bases, with 11 bases separating them. The CDR3 has 12 residues. Germline CDR1 reads MNHEY; CDR2 reads SMNVEV (reference sequence). CDR3 nucleotides: TGTGCCAGCAGTTTGGTTGGACAGCAAGCTTTCTTT. Its translation: CASSLVGQQAFF.

There are many counts of this clonotype. The genes are TRBV12-3 or TRBV12-4 and TRBJ2-5, with TRBD1 as a possible D gene (6 bases). This CDR3 has 14 residues. V was shortened by 5 bases and J by 5 bases, with 15 bases between the two germline ends. The CDR3 region is CASSPQQGLETQYF. CDR3 coding DNA: TGTGCCAGCAGTCCACAACAGGGTTTGGAGACCCAGTACTTC.

The chain has TRBV9 and TRBJ2-3; 9 positions match TRBD2. The CDR3 spans 18 residues. The V and J ends lost 2 bases and 3 bases, in that order; junction bases with no gene match: 13. The germline CDR1 and CDR2 sequences are SGDLS and YYNGEE. The CDR3 nucleotides read TGTGCCAGCAGCGTGGGGACCCGGGGCGGGAGGGTTACAGATACGCAGTATTTT. Amino acids: CASSVGTRGGRVTDTQYF.

This clonotype was counted many times. The V call is TRBV19, the J call TRBJ2-3, with TRBD2 as a possible D gene (5 bases). The germline CDR1 and CDR2 sequences are LNHDA and SQIVND (reference sequence). V lost 5 bases and J 6 bases, leaving 15 bases between the germline ends. The CDR3 consists of 14 residues. For the CDR3, the DNA is TGTGCCAGTAGTGTCCAGTCCTCGGGGGATACGCAGTATTTT. Its protein product is CASSVQSSGDTQYF.

This clonotype has ten or more counts. The rearrangement uses TRBV11-2 and TRBJ1-4; tentative D call: TRBD1 (6 bases). The length of the CDR3 is 15 residues. The germline CDR1 and CDR2 sequences are SGHAT and FQNNGV. Trimming removed 5 bases from V and 4 bases from J, with 14 bases in between. CDR3 region: CASSPRTVYNEKLFF. The CDR3 DNA follows: TGTGCCAGCAGCCCCAGGACAGTCTATAATGAAAAACTGTTTTTT. Looking up the rest from reference TRBV11-2 and TRBJ1-4 gives the full variable domain: EAGVAQSPRYKIIEKRQSVAFWCNPISGHATLYWYQQILGQGPKLLIQFQNNGVVDDSQLPKDRFSAERLKGVDSTLKIQPAKLEDSAVYLCASSPRTVYNEKLFFGSGTQLSVL.

This clonotype was counted at least ten times. The chain joins TRBV28 to TRBJ1-2; no firm D call. This CDR3 contains 14 residues. Germline CDR1 reads MDHEN; CDR2 reads SYDVKM. Trimming left V 4 bases short and J 5 bases short, with 14 bases between. As DNA, the CDR3 is TGTGCCAGCAGTTACGGGCGAGTCTCATATGGCTACACCTTC. This codes for CASSYGRVSYGYTF.

This clonotype appeared many times. The CDR3 bases are TGTGCCACCAGCTCTCAGGACAGGGGGATCAATCAGCCCCAGCATTTT. It translates to CATSSQDRGINQPQHF. The rearrangement links TRBV15 to TRBJ1-5; 10 bases match TRBD1. V was clipped by 5 bases and J by 3 bases; unmatched bases: 7. There are 16 residues in the CDR3. Germline CDR1 and CDR2: LNHNV and YYDKDF (reference sequence).

This clonotype was seen a few times. The chain has TRBV7-6 and TRBJ2-2; the match to TRBD2 covers 12 bases. The CDR3 runs 17 residues. Trimming cost V 8 bases and J 4 bases; bases outside gene matches: 11. Germline CDR1 and CDR2: SGHVS and FNYEAQ. The DNA of the CDR3 is TGTGCCAGCCATGGGTGGCTAGCGGGAGGGGCCACCGGGGAGCTGTTTTTT. It encodes CASHGWLAGGATGELFF.

This clonotype was counted many times. CDR3 bases: TGTGCCAGCTCACCCGGGACTAGCAGCCAGTACGAGCAGTACTTC. Protein product: CASSPGTSSQYEQYF. This rearrangement joins TRBV18 to TRBJ2-7; 9 bases are a match to TRBD2. Trimming removed 3 bases from V and 4 bases from J; junction bases left unmatched: 7. The germline V gene has CDR1 KGHSH and CDR2 LQKENI. The CDR3 loop spans 15 amino acids. The full variable domain, in which reference TRBV18 and TRBJ2-7 provide the parts outside the CDR3, is NAGVMQNPRHLVRRRGQEARLRCSPMKGHSHVYWYRQLPEEGLKFMVYLQKENIIDESGMPKERFSAEFPKEGPSILRIQQVVRGDSAAYFCASSPGTSSQYEQYFGPGTRLTVT.

About this clonotype: Possible read error: a much larger clone is one base away. The chain carries TRBV7-2 and TRBJ2-7; 10 bases align to TRBD2. The CDR3 covers 17 residues. CDR1 and CDR2 (germline): SGHTA, FQGNSA. The CDR3 is CASSLFPPTSGIYERYF. The CDR3, as DNA: TGTGCCAGCAGCTTATTCCCCCCTACTAGCGGGATCTACGAGCGGTACTTC.

Many counts were recorded for this clonotype. The chain links TRBV12-3 or TRBV12-4 to TRBJ2-6; D not resolved. V was shortened by 7 bases and J by 4 bases, with 8 bases between the two germline ends. The CDR3 totals 13 residues. The CDR3 reads CASTPAGANVLTF. The CDR3 nucleotides are TGTGCCAGCACCCCAGCGGGGGCCAACGTCCTGACTTTC.

This clonotype turned up a few times. This rearrangement joins TRBV3-1 to TRBJ1-3; 9 bases map to TRBD1. This CDR3 has 17 residues. Germline values: CDR1 LGHDT, CDR2 YNNKEL (reference sequence). J was trimmed by 0 bases and V by 4 bases; bases with no gene match: 7. The CDR3 coding sequence is TGTGCCAGCAGCCCGGGACAGGGACCGACCTCTGGAAACACCATATATTTT. Its translation: CASSPGQGPTSGNTIYF.

This chain uses TRBV28 with TRBJ2-7; 7 nucleotides line up with TRBD2. Losses at the gene ends were 6 bases for V and 3 bases for J; bases not matched to a gene: 5. The CDR3 consists of 13 residues. The germline V gene encodes CDR1 MDHEN and CDR2 SYDVKM. As DNA, the CDR3 is TGTGCCAGCAGGCTCGGCGGGGGCTACGAGCAGTACTTC. Translated, it gives CASRLGGGYEQYF.

The chain has TRBV24-1 and TRBJ2-1; a weak D match, TRBD1 (7 bases). The CDR3 spans 13 residues. V was cut by 0 bases and J by 11 bases, with 10 bases left in between. Germline V lookup: CDR1 KGHDR, CDR2 SFDVKD. The CDR3: CATSDLPGGKQFF. CDR3 bases: TGTGCCACCAGTGATTTGCCAGGGGGGAAGCAGTTCTTC.

The J gene is TRBJ2-7, the V gene TRBV13; no clear D gene. V gave up 5 bases and J gave up 4 bases, with 6 bases separating them. This CDR3 has 11 amino acids. CDR1 and CDR2 (germline): PRHDT, FYEKMQ (reference sequence). CDR3 nucleotide sequence: TGTGCCAGCAGCGTCAAATACGAGCAGTACTTC. Encoded protein: CASSVKYEQYF.

The CDR3 nucleotides are TGTGCCAGCAGCTCACCATACAGGGCCCCTAGGGAGCAGTTCTTC. It yields the protein CASSSPYRAPREQFF. The gene calls are TRBV5-4 and TRBJ2-1; D might be TRBD1 (6 bases). Looked up from germline, CDR1 is SGHNT and CDR2 is YYREEE (reference sequence). V lost 3 bases to trimming and J lost 10 bases, with 20 bases between them. The CDR3 runs to 15 residues. Drawing the rest from reference TRBV5-4 and TRBJ2-1, the complete variable domain is ETGVTQSPTHLIKTRGQQVTLRCSSQSGHNTVSWYQQALGQGPQFIFQYYREEENGRGNFPPRFSGLQFPNYSSELNVNALELDDSALYLCASSSPYRAPREQFFGPGTRLTVL.

This chain joins TRBV27 and TRBJ2-3; TRBD1 matches at 8 bases. The end of the DNA fits TRBJ2-5 better, so the J call may be wrong. This CDR3 is 15 amino acids long. The V gene's germline CDR1 is MNHEY and CDR2 SMNVEV (reference sequence). The CDR3 bases are TGTGCTGTCGCCGAACAGGGGGGATCGGTGGAGACCCAGTACTTC. Its translation: CAVAEQGGSVETQYF.

This CDR3 is CASSPQEGSGNTIYF. The CDR3 bases are TGTGCCAGCTCACCACAAGAGGGGAGTGGAAACACCATATATTTT. The J gene is TRBJ1-3, the V gene TRBV18; possibly TRBD1 for D (5 bases). Trimming removed 1 base from V and 3 bases from J, with 10 bases in between. The germline gives CDR1 KGHSH, CDR2 LQKENI. This CDR3 comprises 15 residues.